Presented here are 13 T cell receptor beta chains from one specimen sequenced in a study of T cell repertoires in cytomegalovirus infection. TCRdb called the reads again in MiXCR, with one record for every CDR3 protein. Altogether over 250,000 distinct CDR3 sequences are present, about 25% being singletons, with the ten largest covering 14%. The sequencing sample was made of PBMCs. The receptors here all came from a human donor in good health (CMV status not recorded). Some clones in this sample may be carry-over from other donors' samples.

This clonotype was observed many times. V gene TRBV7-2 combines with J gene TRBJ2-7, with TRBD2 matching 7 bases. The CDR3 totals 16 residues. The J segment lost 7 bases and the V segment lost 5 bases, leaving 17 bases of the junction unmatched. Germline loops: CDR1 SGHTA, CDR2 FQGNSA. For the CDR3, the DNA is TGTGCCAGCAGCGTAACGGCTAGCGGCCGAACGGGGGAGCAGTACTTC. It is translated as CASSVTASGRTGEQYF.

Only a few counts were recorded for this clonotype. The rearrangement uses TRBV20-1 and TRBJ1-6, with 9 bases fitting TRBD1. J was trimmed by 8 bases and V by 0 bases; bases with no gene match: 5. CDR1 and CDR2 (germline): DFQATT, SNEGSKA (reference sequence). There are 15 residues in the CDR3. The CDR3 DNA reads TGCAGTGCTAGAGATGCACAGGGGGCTTATTCACCCCTCCACTTT. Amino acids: CSARDAQGAYSPLHF.

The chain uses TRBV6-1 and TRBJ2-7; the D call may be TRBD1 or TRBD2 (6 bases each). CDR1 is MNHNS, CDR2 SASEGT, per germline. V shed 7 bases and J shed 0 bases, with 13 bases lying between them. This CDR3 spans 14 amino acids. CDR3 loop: CASILGGHSYEQYF. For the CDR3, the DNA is TGTGCCAGCATCTTGGGGGGCCACTCCTACGAGCAGTACTTC.

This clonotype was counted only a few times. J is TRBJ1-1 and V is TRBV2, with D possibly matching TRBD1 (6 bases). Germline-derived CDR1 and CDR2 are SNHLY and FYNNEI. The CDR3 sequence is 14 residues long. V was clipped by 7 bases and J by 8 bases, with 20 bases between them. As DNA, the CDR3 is TGTGCCAGCATTTTTGACAGGAAAAAGAGGGAAGCTTTCTTT. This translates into CASIFDRKKREAFF.

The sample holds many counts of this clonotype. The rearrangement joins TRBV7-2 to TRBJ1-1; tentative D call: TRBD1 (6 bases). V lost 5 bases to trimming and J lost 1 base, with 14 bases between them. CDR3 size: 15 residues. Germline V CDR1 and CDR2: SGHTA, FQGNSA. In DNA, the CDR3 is TGTGCCAGCAGCCTACGGACAGTCGAGAACACTGAAGCTTTCTTT. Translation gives CASSLRTVENTEAFF.

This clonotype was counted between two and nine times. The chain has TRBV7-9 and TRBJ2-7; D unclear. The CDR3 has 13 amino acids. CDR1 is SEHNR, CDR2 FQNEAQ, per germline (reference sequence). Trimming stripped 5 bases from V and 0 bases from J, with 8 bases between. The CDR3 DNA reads TGTGCCAGCAGCGGGCAAAGCTCCTACGAGCAGTACTTC. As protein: CASSGQSSYEQYF. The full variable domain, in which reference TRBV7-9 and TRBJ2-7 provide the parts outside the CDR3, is DTGVSQNPRHKITKRGQNVTFRCDPISEHNRLYWYRQTLGQGPEFLTYFQNEAQLEKSRLLSDRFSAERPKGSFSTLEIQRTEQGDSAMYLCASSGQSSYEQYFGPGTRLTVT.

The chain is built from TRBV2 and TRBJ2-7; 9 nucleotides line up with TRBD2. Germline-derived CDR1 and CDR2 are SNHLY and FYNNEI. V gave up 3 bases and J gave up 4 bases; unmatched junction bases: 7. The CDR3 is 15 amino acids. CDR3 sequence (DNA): TGTGCCAGCAGTGATGGGCCGGCGGGGGGGTACGAGCAGTACTTC. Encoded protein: CASSDGPAGGYEQYF.

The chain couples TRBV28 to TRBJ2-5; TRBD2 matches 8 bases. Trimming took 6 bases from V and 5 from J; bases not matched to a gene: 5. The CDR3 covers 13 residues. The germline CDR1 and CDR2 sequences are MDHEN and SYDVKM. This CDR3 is CASRGSGIETQYF. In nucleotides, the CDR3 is TGTGCCAGCAGGGGTAGCGGGATTGAGACCCAGTACTTC.

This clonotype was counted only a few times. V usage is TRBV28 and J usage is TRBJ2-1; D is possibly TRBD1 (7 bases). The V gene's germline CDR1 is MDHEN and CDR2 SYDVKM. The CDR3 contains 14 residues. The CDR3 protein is CVTGDSSSYNEQFF. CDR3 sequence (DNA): TGTGTCACAGGGGACTCCAGCTCCTACAATGAGCAGTTCTTC.

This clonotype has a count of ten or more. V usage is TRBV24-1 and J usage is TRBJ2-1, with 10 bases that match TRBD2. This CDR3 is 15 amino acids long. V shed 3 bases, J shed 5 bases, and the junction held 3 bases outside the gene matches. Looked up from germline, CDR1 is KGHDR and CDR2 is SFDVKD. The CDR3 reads CATSDSSGGNNEQFF. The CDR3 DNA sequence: TGTGCCACCAGTGATAGTAGCGGGGGGAACAATGAGCAGTTCTTC.

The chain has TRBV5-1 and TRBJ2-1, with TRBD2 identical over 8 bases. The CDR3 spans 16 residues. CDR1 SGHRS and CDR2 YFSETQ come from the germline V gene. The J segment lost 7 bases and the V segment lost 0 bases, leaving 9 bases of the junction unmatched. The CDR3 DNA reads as TGCGCCAGCAGCTTGGGCGGGACTAGGAAGTGGAATGAGCAGTTCTTC. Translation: CASSLGGTRKWNEQFF.

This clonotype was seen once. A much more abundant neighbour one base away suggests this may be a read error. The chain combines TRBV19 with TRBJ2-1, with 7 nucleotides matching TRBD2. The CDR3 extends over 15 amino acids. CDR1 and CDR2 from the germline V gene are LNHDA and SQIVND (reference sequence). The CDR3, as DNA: TGTGACAGTGCCGGACCGGGACTATCACACAATGAGCAGTTCTTC. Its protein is CDSAGPGLSHNEQFF.

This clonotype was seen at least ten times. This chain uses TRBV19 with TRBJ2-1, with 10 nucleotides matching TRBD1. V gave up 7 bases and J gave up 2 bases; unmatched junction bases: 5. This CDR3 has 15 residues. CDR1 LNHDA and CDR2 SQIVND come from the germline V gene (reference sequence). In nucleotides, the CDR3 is TGTGCCAGTACCCCGGACAGGGGGGCCTACAATGAGCAGTTCTTC. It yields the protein CASTPDRGAYNEQFF.